This T cell receptor (beta chain) is from a study of T cells after yellow fever vaccination. On this clonotype itself: Its target is unknown.

Conversion of TCR transcripts into cDNA relied on 5'RACE template switching, which added a universal primer site and UMIs. One entry per CDR3 protein, called by TCRdb with MiXCR from the 5' RACE reads. This table has about 350,000 distinct CDR3 sequences, about 4% appearing once. Study conclusions and caveats: It was a weaker secondary response, yet one that peaked faster, at day 5 versus 15. Some clonotypes were seen in both the CD4 and the CD8 compartments. These made up a small share and likely arose from convergent recombination. The study re-detected most primary-vaccination clones after the booster (roughly 95% CD4, roughly 88% CD8).

The CDR3 consists of 13 residues. Germline V gives CDR1 MNHNY, CDR2 SVGAGI (reference sequence). V was trimmed by 7 bases and J by 5 bases, leaving 15 bases between them. This rearrangement joins TRBV6-6 to TRBJ2-7; possible D gene TRBD1, 5 bases. This sequence originates from a young man who received the YFV17D yellow fever vaccine. The sequences come from PBMCs, collected 5 days after the yellow fever booster vaccination. CDR3 region: CASIKQGFDEQYF. The CDR3 DNA is TGTGCCAGCATCAAGCAGGGATTTGACGAGCAGTACTTC.